This TCR beta chain was recorded in a study of blood T cells in healthy people across ages. As for the study in general: Every two T cells gave about one barcoded beta molecule via template switching. Study outcomes and limitations: When set beside aged donors, long-lived donors presented more naive CD4+ cells and higher diversity.

Through a sample-barcoded 5' primer and a J-beta primer mix, a second PCR was run for roughly 7 to 12 cycles. TCRdb itself ran the 5' RACE reads through MiXCR, one entry per CDR3 protein. The sample yields hundreds of thousands of distinct CDR3 sequences, around 43% seen once. V shed 0 bases and J shed 5 bases, with 14 bases lying between them. CDR3 length: 17 amino acids. Germline values: CDR1 MGHRA, CDR2 YSYEKL. On this clonotype: Antigen unknown.

Peripheral blood samples of 9 to 10 milliliters were drawn from each donor. Material: blood. The chain carries TRBV4-1 and TRBJ2-6, with a possible D match to TRBD1 (5 bases). The TCR sequence derives from a man aged 60 to 69 in good health. The CDR3 is CASSQDVGAPRANVLTF. As DNA, the CDR3 is TGCGCCAGCAGCCAAGATGTAGGGGCCCCTAGGGCCAACGTCCTGACTTTC.